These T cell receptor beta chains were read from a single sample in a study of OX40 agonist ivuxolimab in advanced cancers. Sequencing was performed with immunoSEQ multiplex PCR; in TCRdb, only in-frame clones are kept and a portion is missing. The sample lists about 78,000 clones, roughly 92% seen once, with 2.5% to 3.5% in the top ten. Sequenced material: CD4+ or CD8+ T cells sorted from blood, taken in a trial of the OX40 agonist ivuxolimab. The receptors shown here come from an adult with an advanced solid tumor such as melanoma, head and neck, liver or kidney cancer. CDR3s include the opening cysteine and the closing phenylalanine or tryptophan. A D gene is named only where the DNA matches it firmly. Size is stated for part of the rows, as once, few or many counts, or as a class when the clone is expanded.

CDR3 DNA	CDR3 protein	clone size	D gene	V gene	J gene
TGTGCCAGCAGTGAGGCCCAGTTCCAAGAGACCCAGTACTTC	CASSEAQFQETQYF	NA	NA	TRBV2	TRBJ2-5
TGTGCCAGCAGCATCGGACTAGCGGGGGGGCCGGTCGACGAGCAGTACTTC	CASSIGLAGGPVDEQYF	NA	NA	TRBV21-1	TRBJ2-7
TGTGCCAGCAGCTCGGGAGGACTAGCGGGGGCACCCTCCTACGAGCAGTACTTC	CASSSGGLAGAPSYEQYF	NA	TRBD2	TRBV7-9	TRBJ2-7
TGTGCCAGCAGCCAAGGGGGCGGGGAGCTGTTTTTT	CASSQGGGELFF	few	NA	TRBV14	TRBJ2-2
TGCGCCAGCAGCTTGGCCGGAGGTACTTACGACTATGGCTACACCTTC	CASSLAGGTYDYGYTF	once	NA	TRBV5-1	TRBJ1-2
TGTGCCAGCAGCTCGGAAGGGGGTGGCAATCAGCCCCAGCATTTT	CASSSEGGGNQPQHF	NA	NA	TRBV7-9	TRBJ1-5
TGTGCCTGGAATCCGACAGGGGCCACAGATACGCAGTATTTT	CAWNPTGATDTQYF	NA	TRBD1	TRBV30	TRBJ2-3
TGTGCCAGCAGTTTACAGGGTGCCGGGGAGCTGTTTTTT	CASSLQGAGELFF	NA	NA	TRBV28	TRBJ2-2
TGTGCCAGCAGCCCGATGACAGGGATGACAGAGACCCAGTACTTC	CASSPMTGMTETQYF	NA	TRBD1	TRBV7-8	TRBJ2-5
TGTGCCAGCAGACAGCCAACTAATGAAAAACTGTTTTTT	CASRQPTNEKLFF	NA	NA	TRBV2	TRBJ1-4
TGTGCCAGCTCACCAGGACTGCCAAACACCGGGGAGCTGTTTTTT	CASSPGLPNTGELFF	NA	NA	TRBV18	TRBJ2-2
TGTGCCAGCACCGCGACGGTAACTGGAAACACCATATATTTT	CASTATVTGNTIYF	NA	NA	TRBV6-1	TRBJ1-3
TGTGCCAGCAGTTACGACAGGGCTAAAGCTTTCTTT	CASSYDRAKAFF	NA	TRBD1	TRBV6-5	TRBJ1-1
TGTGCCAGCAGGTGGACAGGGGTCGGCGGCTACACCTTC	CASRWTGVGGYTF	NA	TRBD1	TRBV6-6	TRBJ1-2
TGCGCCAGCAGTGAGTCAGTTAGCGGGGGACAAGAGACCCAGTACTTC	CASSESVSGGQETQYF	NA	TRBD2	TRBV10-1	TRBJ2-5
TGTGCCAGTAGCCCCCGGGCCACCCTCCGTTGGCCTGAAGCTTTCTTT	CASSPRATLRWPEAFF	NA	NA	TRBV19	TRBJ1-1
TGTGCCAGCAGTCCCGCCAGGGAGCCGTACGAGCAGTACTTC	CASSPAREPYEQYF	NA	NA	TRBV28	TRBJ2-7
TGTGCTAGTGGTTTGGTACCGACAGGGGGCCCCTATACGGGCTACACCTTC	CASGLVPTGGPYTGYTF	NA	TRBD1	TRBV12-5	TRBJ1-2
TGTGCCAGTAGTAGGATTCAGGGTTCTTTTAGACATGGCTACACCTTC	CASSRIQGSFRHGYTF	NA	NA	TRBV19	TRBJ1-2
TGTGCCAGCAGTTCCATTACGGACACTGTGTATACCTTC	CASSSITDTVYTF	NA	NA	TRBV28	TRBJ1-2
TGCAGCGTTGGAGGGACAGATTTCGAAAAACTGTTTTTT	CSVGGTDFEKLFF	NA	TRBD1	TRBV29-1	TRBJ1-4
TGTGCCGCAGGGGAGAGGGGAGGCGAAAAACTGTTTTTT	CAAGERGGEKLFF	few	NA	TRBV10-3	TRBJ1-4